The 20 T cell receptor beta chains in this list originate from one sample, sequenced in a study of blood T cells in healthy people across ages (dated by TCRdb to the mid-2010s). The method was 5' RACE. The instrument given in TCRdb is Illumina HiSeq 2500. A second PCR of 7 to 11 cycles was run with a J-beta primer mix and a sample-barcoded 5' primer. TCRdb reprocessed the public reads (quality trimming at Q25 with fastp, clone calling with MiXCR) and kept in-frame beta chains. For every CDR3 protein sequence, its rows merge into one entry that carries the most common genes and DNA. Across this sample there are about 1,400,000 distinct CDR3 sequences, with roughly 45% seen only once. Together, the top ten hold 7.9% of the sample. Sample: blood. The receptors stem from a woman between 18 and 29 years old in good health.

The chain couples TRBV25-1 to TRBJ1-2; D is ambiguous. The V end lost 5 bases, the J end lost 6 bases, and 1 base lay between the germline ends. The CDR3 totals 9 residues. The germline V gene encodes CDR1 MGHDK and CDR2 SYGVNS. CDR3 nucleotide sequence: TGTGCCAGCAGTAATGGCTACACCTTC. Translating it yields CASSNGYTF.

The CDR3 bases are TGTGCCACCAGTGGAGCGGGGGGAAAATACAATGAGCAGTTCTTC. Its translation: CATSGAGGKYNEQFF. This sequence joins TRBV15 and TRBJ2-1, with TRBD2 identical over 9 bases. The CDR3 is 15 amino acids. V gave up 6 bases and J gave up 4 bases; unmatched junction bases: 7. The germline CDR1 and CDR2 sequences are LNHNV and YYDKDF (reference sequence).

V is TRBV20-1 and J is TRBJ2-5; perhaps TRBD1 as D (5 bases). TRBJ2-7 matches the DNA end more closely, so the J call is doubtful. The CDR3 consists of 14 residues. Germline CDR1 reads DFQATT; CDR2 reads SNEGSKA (reference sequence). The CDR3 protein is CSASPTAASYEQYF. CDR3 coding DNA: TGCAGTGCTTCACCGACAGCAGCCTCCTACGAGCAGTACTTC.

The genes are TRBV20-1 and TRBJ2-5; 12 bases match TRBD1. J was trimmed by 11 bases and V by 8 bases; bases with no gene match: 12. This CDR3 contains 13 residues. Germline V lookup: CDR1 DFQATT, CDR2 SNEGSKA (reference sequence). As DNA, the CDR3 is TGCAGTACGGGGGGACAGGGGGCTGGGGAGCAGTACTTC. Its translation: CSTGGQGAGEQYF.

This clonotype was detected a few times. CDR3 DNA sequence: TGTGCCAGCAGCCAGGCAGGGGCCGGACCCTACGAGCAGTACTTC. Translated: CASSQAGAGPYEQYF. The chain employs TRBV3-1 and TRBJ2-7; tentative D call: TRBD1 (6 bases). CDR3 length equals 15 residues. V gave up 3 bases and J gave up 2 bases, with 14 bases separating them. Germline V gene sequence: CDR1 LGHDT, CDR2 YNNKEL (reference sequence).

This clonotype has more than one count but fewer than ten. This chain connects TRBV27 to TRBJ1-1; D uncertain. The CDR3 extends over 16 amino acids. V lost 0 bases and J 0 bases, leaving 11 bases between the germline ends. CDR1 is MNHEY, CDR2 SMNVEV, per germline (reference sequence). CDR3: CASSLSGPPMNTEAFF. In nucleotides, the CDR3 is TGTGCCAGCAGTTTATCTGGGCCACCGATGAACACTGAAGCTTTCTTT.

In this sample, this clonotype turned up a few times. V and J are TRBV6-5 and TRBJ2-1; perhaps TRBD2 as D (7 bases). The germline V gene has CDR1 MNHEY and CDR2 SVGAGI. This CDR3 spans 16 amino acids. Trimming stripped 6 bases from V and 1 base from J, with 16 bases between. Here the CDR3 reads CASRRRAGQSYNEQFF. CDR3 DNA: TGTGCCAGCAGGCGGAGAGCGGGACAATCCTACAATGAGCAGTTCTTC.

CDR3 DNA sequence: TGTGCCAGCTCCCGGACAGGGGTGCAGCAGTACTTC. The encoded protein is CASSRTGVQQYF. The V call is TRBV28, the J call TRBJ2-7; 9 bases line up with TRBD1. CDR1 MDHEN and CDR2 SYDVKM come from the germline V gene. Trimming took 8 bases from V and 8 from J; bases not matched to a gene: 7. The CDR3 consists of 12 residues. Combining the CDR3 with reference TRBV28 and TRBJ2-7 gives the whole variable domain DVKVTQSSRYLVKRTGEKVFLECVQDMDHENMFWYRQDPGLGLRLIYFSYDVKMKEKGDIPEGYSVSREKKERFSLILESASTNQTSMYLCASSRTGVQQYFGPGTRLTVT.

The rearrangement links TRBV30 to TRBJ2-2, with D perhaps matching TRBD2 (6 bases). Looked up from germline, CDR1 is GTSNPN and CDR2 is SVGIG (reference sequence). This CDR3 spans 14 amino acids. Trimming stripped 3 bases from V and 4 bases from J, with 12 bases between. In DNA, the CDR3 is TGTGCCTGGAGAAGGGGAGGCGTCACCGGGGAGCTGTTTTTT. It codes for CAWRRGGVTGELFF.

About this clonotype: An end of the junction differs from the germline gene, which may be a read error. The chain combines TRBV12-5 with TRBJ2-1; D might be TRBD2 (6 bases). CDR3 length: 20 amino acids. The germline V gene has CDR1 LGHNT and CDR2 FRNRAP. CDR3 sequence reads: CASGSPKKTHLAWGYNEQFF. Written as DNA, the CDR3 is TGTGCCAGTGGTTCCCCAAAAAAAACTCATCTAGCGTGGGGATACAATGAGCAGTTCTTC. Using reference TRBV12-5 and TRBJ2-1 for the parts outside the CDR3, the full variable domain is DARVTQTPRHKVTEMGQEVTMRCQPILGHNTVFWYRQTMMQGLELLAYFRNRAPLDDSGMPKDRFSAEMPDATLATLKIQPSEPRDSAVYFCASGSPKKTHLAWGYNEQFFGPGTRLTVL.

The V and J genes are TRBV20-1 and TRBJ2-7, with TRBD2 identical over 10 bases. J gave up 8 bases and V 1 base, and 17 bases lay outside the gene matches. CDR1 is DFQATT and CDR2 is SNEGSKA in the germline V gene (reference sequence). This CDR3 has 17 residues. CDR3 DNA sequence: TGCAGTGCTAGAGGACTAGCGGGCCCAGGCGACGAACAGAAGCAGTACTTC. Residues: CSARGLAGPGDEQKQYF.

This sequence joins TRBV5-5 and TRBJ1-5, with TRBD1 matching over 11 bases. Germline V gene data show CDR1 as SGHKS and CDR2 as YYEKEE (reference sequence). With V trimmed by 2 bases and J by 7 bases, 14 bases remained unmatched. CDR3 size: 18 residues. CDR3 region: CASSLSGTGGVLGQPQHF. CDR3 bases: TGTGCCAGCAGCTTAAGCGGGACAGGGGGGGTCCTCGGGCAGCCCCAGCATTTT.

The chain employs TRBV20-1 and TRBJ2-5; TRBD2 agrees at 9 bases. This CDR3 has 17 amino acids. V dropped 0 bases and J dropped 1; count of bases not matched to a gene: 9. Germline lookup yields CDR1 DFQATT and CDR2 SNEGSKA (reference sequence). The CDR3 bases are TGCAGTGCTAGAGATCAAGAGCGGGGGGCCTTCCAAGAGACCCAGTACTTC. As protein: CSARDQERGAFQETQYF.

This clonotype showed up just a few times. This chain uses TRBV14 with TRBJ1-6; D remains unclear. V lost 8 bases and J lost 7, with 12 bases in between. The CDR3 extends over 13 amino acids. Looked up from germline, CDR1 is SGHDN and CDR2 is FVKESK. The CDR3 DNA sequence: TGTGCCAGCGCGAGGACCCTGAATTCACCCCTCCACTTT. It specifies CASARTLNSPLHF.

This clonotype was found a few times. The DNA of the CDR3 is TGTGCCAGCAGCCAAGATGCAGGGGCCCAAGAGACCCAGTACTTC. Protein product: CASSQDAGAQETQYF. The gene calls are TRBV4-2 and TRBJ2-5; a possible D gene is TRBD1 (6 bases). Germline lookup yields CDR1 LGHNA and CDR2 YNFKEQ. The V end lost 0 bases, the J end lost 1 base, and 9 bases lay between the germline ends. The CDR3 covers 15 residues.

The J gene is TRBJ2-3, the V gene TRBV12-5, with TRBD2 identical over 8 bases. CDR3 length: 16 amino acids. With 1 base clipped from V and 0 bases from J, the junction kept 3 bases outside the gene matches. Germline V gene data show CDR1 as LGHNT and CDR2 as FRNRAP. CDR3 DNA: TGTGCTAGTGGTTTGGGGAGCGGGGGTAGCACAGATACGCAGTATTTT. Translated, it gives CASGLGSGGSTDTQYF.

This chain joins TRBV20-1 and TRBJ2-1; tentatively, D is TRBD2 (6 bases). Trimming took off 4 bases at V and 5 bases at J, with 18 bases between the two ends. This CDR3 has 15 amino acids. CDR1 is DFQATT and CDR2 is SNEGSKA in the germline V gene (reference sequence). CDR3 region: CSAKKTGVGHNEQFF. DNA of the CDR3: TGCAGTGCTAAGAAAACGGGAGTTGGGCACAATGAGCAGTTCTTC.

The chain uses TRBV7-2 and TRBJ2-3; D possibly corresponds to TRBD2 (5 bases). V lost 5 bases, J lost 3 bases, and 12 bases lay in between. CDR1 and CDR2 from the germline V gene are SGHTA and FQGNSA. The CDR3 is 14 residues long. The CDR3 DNA follows: TGTGCCAGCAGCCTAGGTTGGGAGACAGATACGCAGTATTTT. Protein: CASSLGWETDTQYF.

Comment on this clonotype: A junction boundary mismatches the germline segment, possibly from a read error. The V call is TRBV5-6, the J call TRBJ2-7; 7 bases line up with TRBD1. Germline-derived CDR1 and CDR2 are SGHDT and YYEEEE. The CDR3 is 13 residues long. CDR3: CASSMGQTYKQYF. The CDR3 DNA sequence: TGTGCCAGCAGCATGGGACAGACCTACAAGCAGTACTTC.

In this sample, this clonotype turned up a few times. The chain carries TRBV4-1 and TRBJ2-7; the D gene is possibly TRBD2 (5 bases). CDR3 length: 15 residues. Germline V CDR1 and CDR2: MGHRA, YSYEKL. The V and J ends lost 4 bases and 0 bases respectively, with 13 bases between them. The CDR3 protein is CASSLSAGPSYEQYF. The CDR3 nucleotides read TGCGCCAGCAGCCTATCGGCGGGCCCCTCCTACGAGCAGTACTTC.